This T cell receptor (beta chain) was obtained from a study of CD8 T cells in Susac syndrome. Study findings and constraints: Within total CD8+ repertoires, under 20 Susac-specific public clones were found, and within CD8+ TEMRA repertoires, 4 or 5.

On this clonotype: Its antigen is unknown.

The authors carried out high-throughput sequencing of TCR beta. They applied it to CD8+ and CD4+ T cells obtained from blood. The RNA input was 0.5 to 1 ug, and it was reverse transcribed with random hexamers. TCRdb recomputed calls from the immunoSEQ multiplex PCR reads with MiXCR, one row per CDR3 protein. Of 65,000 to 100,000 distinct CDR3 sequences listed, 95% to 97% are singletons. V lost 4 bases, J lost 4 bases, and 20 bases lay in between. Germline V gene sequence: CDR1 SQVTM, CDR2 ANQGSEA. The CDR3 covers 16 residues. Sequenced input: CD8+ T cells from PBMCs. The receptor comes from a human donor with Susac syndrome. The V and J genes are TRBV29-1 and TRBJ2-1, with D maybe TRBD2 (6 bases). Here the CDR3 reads CSVGGSRAGTYNEQFF. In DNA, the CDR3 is TGCAGCGTTGGGGGCTCTCGTGCGGGAACGTACAATGAGCAGTTCTTC.